The next 21 T cell receptor beta chains were all read from a single sample in a study of beta chain features in type 1 diabetes. Investigators reverse transcribed all isolated RNA, so they sequenced expressed TCRB transcripts. Assay: immunoSEQ multiplex PCR; the TCRdb copy retains only in-frame clones and omits some. The data contain over 350,000 clones, approximately 15% of them singletons. The specimen was naive CD4+ T cells from blood. The receptors stem from a woman between 18 and 29 years old in good health.

A note on this clone: The identical CDR3 is also encoded by other nucleotide sequences in the sample. The chain couples TRBV20-1 to TRBJ2-7; D not resolved. From germline, CDR1 is DFQATT and CDR2 SNEGSKA (reference sequence). V was pared by 3 bases and J by 3 bases, with 3 bases between. This CDR3 contains 10 residues. This CDR3 is CSASIYEQYF. The DNA of the CDR3 is TGCAGTGCTAGCATCTACGAGCAGTACTTC.

The sample holds a few counts of this clone. The J gene is TRBJ2-2, the V gene TRBV6-5, with D possibly matching TRBD1 (5 bases). V shed 2 bases and J shed 2 bases, with 12 bases lying between them. This CDR3 region has 16 residues. The germline CDR1 and CDR2 sequences are MNHEY and SVGAGI. DNA of the CDR3: TGTGCCAGCAGTTACAGGCCCAGGGCTAACACCGGGGAGCTGTTTTTT. Translation gives CASSYRPRANTGELFF.

This rearrangement joins TRBV27 to TRBJ2-7, with 7 nucleotides matching TRBD1. Germline values: CDR1 MNHEY, CDR2 SMNVEV (reference sequence). The CDR3 has 15 residues. V shed 3 bases and J 3 bases; nucleotides not matched to a gene: 8. CDR3 sequence reads: CASSFKGAFFYEQYF. As DNA, the CDR3 is TGTGCCAGCAGTTTTAAGGGGGCCTTTTTCTACGAGCAGTACTTC.

V usage is TRBV18 and J usage is TRBJ1-4; the D gene is possibly TRBD1 (6 bases). This CDR3 is 13 amino acids long. CDR1 is KGHSH and CDR2 is LQKENI in the germline V gene. The V end was cut by 2 bases, the J end by 6 bases, with 7 bases between. The DNA of the CDR3 is TGTGCCAGCTCACCAGGACAGCATGAAAAACTGTTTTTT. Translated: CASSPGQHEKLFF.

V usage is TRBV10-3 and J usage is TRBJ2-1; the match to TRBD1 covers 7 bases. CDR1 is ENHRY and CDR2 is SYGVKD in the germline V gene. The trim removed 2 bases at V and 7 bases at J, leaving 8 bases unmatched. CDR3 length: 15 amino acids. This CDR3 reads CAISEASTGVNEQFF. CDR3 sequence (DNA): TGTGCCATCAGTGAGGCCTCTACAGGGGTGAATGAGCAGTTCTTC.

The chain's CDR3 is CASSPGQGSNQPQHF. CDR3 nucleotides: TGTGCCAGCAGCCCGGGACAGGGATCAAATCAGCCCCAGCATTTT. The gene calls are TRBV7-9 and TRBJ1-5; 9 bases match TRBD1. The CDR3 loop spans 15 amino acids. Germline CDR1 reads SEHNR; CDR2 reads FQNEAQ (reference sequence). V shed 5 bases and J 4 bases; nucleotides not matched to a gene: 6.

This clone was counted between two and nine times. The chain is built from TRBV2 and TRBJ2-2, with D uncertain. Germline assignment: CDR1 SNHLY and CDR2 FYNNEI. Trimming left V 3 bases short and J 1 base short, with 12 bases between. The CDR3 is made up of 16 amino acids. CDR3 region: CASSEISTENTGELFF. In nucleotides, the CDR3 is TGTGCCAGCAGTGAGATCTCCACAGAGAACACCGGGGAGCTGTTTTTT.

The V and J genes are TRBV27 and TRBJ2-1; 13 nucleotides match TRBD2. The CDR3 is 15 amino acids. V lost 5 bases and J lost 6; bases outside the gene matches: 4. Germline V CDR1 and CDR2: MNHEY, SMNVEV (reference sequence). The CDR3 DNA reads TGTGCCAGCAGTCCGGGACTAGCGGGGTCCAATGAGCAGTTCTTC. This gives the protein CASSPGLAGSNEQFF.

This clone was counted only a few times. The chain joins TRBV5-6 to TRBJ2-3; the D gene is possibly TRBD1 (5 bases). Trimming removed 4 bases from V and 6 bases from J, with 15 bases in between. Germline CDR1 and CDR2: SGHDT and YYEEEE. The CDR3 loop spans 14 amino acids. CDR3 DNA sequence: TGTGCCAGCAGCAACCGCTGGACATCGGATACGCAGTATTTT. As protein: CASSNRWTSDTQYF. Full variable domain (rest looked up from reference TRBV5-6 and TRBJ2-3): DAGVTQSPTHLIKTRGQQVTLRCSPKSGHDTVSWYQQALGQGPQFIFQYYEEEERQRGNFPDRFSGHQFPNYSSELNVNALLLGDSALYLCASSNRWTSDTQYFGPGTRLTVL.

In this sample, this clone turned up a few times. The chain recombines TRBV30 with TRBJ2-1, with TRBD2 matching 12 bases. The germline V gene encodes CDR1 GTSNPN and CDR2 SVGIG (reference sequence). The CDR3 consists of 16 residues. Trimming removed 8 bases from V and 2 bases from J; junction bases left unmatched: 10. The CDR3 region is CARGASGRAAYNEQFF. The CDR3 coding sequence is TGTGCCCGAGGGGCTAGCGGGAGGGCGGCCTACAATGAGCAGTTCTTC.

This chain joins TRBV9 and TRBJ2-2; 13 positions match TRBD2. Germline CDR1 and CDR2: SGDLS and YYNGEE. CDR3 length: 15 residues. V shed 2 bases, J shed 6 bases, and the junction held 1 base outside the gene matches. CDR3 nucleotides: TGTGCCAGCAGCGTGACTAGCGGGAGGCCCGGGGAGCTGTTTTTT. Its protein product is CASSVTSGRPGELFF.

This chain connects TRBV9 to TRBJ2-3; 7 nucleotides match TRBD1. This CDR3 is 16 amino acids long. The ends lost 4 bases at V and 0 bases at J; junction bases unmatched: 8. From germline, CDR1 is SGDLS and CDR2 YYNGEE. For the CDR3, the DNA is TGTGCCAGCAGCCCCCGGACAGGACCAAGCACAGATACGCAGTATTTT. This encodes CASSPRTGPSTDTQYF.

J is TRBJ2-7 and V is TRBV2, with D unclear. In germline, CDR1 is SNHLY, CDR2 FYNNEI. This CDR3 spans 11 amino acids. Trimming shortened V by 7 bases and J by 10 bases, and 14 bases separated the two germline ends. The DNA of the CDR3 is TGTGCCAGCAAGCCAATCACTACCCAGTACTTC. Amino acid sequence: CASKPITTQYF.

The V gene is TRBV28, the J gene TRBJ2-7, with 7 bases that match TRBD1. This CDR3 region has 14 residues. The trim removed 7 bases at V and 2 bases at J, leaving 8 bases unmatched. Germline V lookup: CDR1 MDHEN, CDR2 SYDVKM. The CDR3 is CASNTDRSTYEQYF. CDR3 nucleotides: TGTGCCAGCAATACGGACAGGAGTACCTACGAGCAGTACTTC.

The V call is TRBV30, the J call TRBJ2-7; 7 bases match TRBD2. This CDR3 contains 13 residues. CDR1 is GTSNPN, CDR2 SVGIG, per germline (reference sequence). With V trimmed by 5 bases and J by 0 bases, 4 bases remained unmatched. The CDR3 coding sequence is TGTGCCTGGGACGGGGGGACCTCCTACGAGCAGTACTTC. It is translated as CAWDGGTSYEQYF. Filled out from reference TRBV30 and TRBJ2-7, the complete variable domain reads SQTIHQWPATLVQPVGSPLSLECTVEGTSNPNLYWYRQAAGRGLQLLFYSVGIGQISSEVPQNLSASRPQDRQFILSSKKLLLSDSGFYLCAWDGGTSYEQYFGPGTRLTVT.

The rearrangement links TRBV9 to TRBJ2-1; possibly TRBD2 for D (5 bases). Germline V gene lookup returns CDR1 SGDLS and CDR2 YYNGEE. CDR3 length: 15 amino acids. The germline V and J ends were trimmed by 0 bases and 7 bases, with 14 bases remaining between them. The CDR3 loop reads CASSVGVAPRNEQFF. The CDR3 region has the DNA TGTGCCAGCAGCGTAGGGGTAGCGCCGCGGAATGAGCAGTTCTTC.

V usage is TRBV5-1 and J usage is TRBJ1-4, with a possible D match to TRBD1 (5 bases). The V and J ends lost 6 bases and 8 bases respectively, with 17 bases between them. Per germline, CDR1 SGHRS and CDR2 YFSETQ. The CDR3 spans 14 residues. CDR3 residues: CASTVGAGDEKLFF. CDR3 coding DNA: TGCGCCAGCACCGTGGGTGCGGGGGACGAAAAACTGTTTTTT.

In DNA, the CDR3 is TGTGCCACCAGCAGGGGGGACAGGGGCAATGAGCAGTTCTTC. Its protein is CATSRGDRGNEQFF. This rearrangement joins TRBV15 to TRBJ2-1, with 10 nucleotides matching TRBD1. CDR1 LNHNV and CDR2 YYDKDF come from the germline V gene (reference sequence). Losses at the gene ends were 3 bases for V and 6 bases for J; bases not matched to a gene: 2. The CDR3 runs 14 residues.

The chain has TRBV14 and TRBJ2-7; 10 positions match TRBD2. The V segment lost 3 bases and the J segment 4 bases; nucleotides outside the gene matches: 3. The CDR3 contains 14 residues. Germline values: CDR1 SGHDN, CDR2 FVKESK. The CDR3 DNA sequence: TGTGCCAGCAGCCAGGTAGCGGGGGGTTACGAGCAGTACTTC. The encoded protein is CASSQVAGGYEQYF. The full variable domain, rest sourced from reference TRBV14 and TRBJ2-7, is EAGVTQFPSHSVIEKGQTVTLRCDPISGHDNLYWYRRVMGKEIKFLLHFVKESKQDESGMPNNRFLAERTGGTYSTLKVQPAELEDSGVYFCASSQVAGGYEQYFGPGTRLTVT.

V and J are TRBV5-1 and TRBJ2-3; D possibly corresponds to TRBD2 (6 bases). V lost 4 bases, J lost 3 bases, and 15 bases lay in between. The CDR3 is 15 amino acids. Germline loops: CDR1 SGHRS, CDR2 YFSETQ. The CDR3 sequence: CASSPPRSGTDTQYF. CDR3 DNA: TGCGCCAGCAGCCCCCCGAGGAGCGGGACAGATACGCAGTATTTT.

V and J are TRBV28 and TRBJ2-7, with 10 nucleotides matching TRBD1. In germline, CDR1 is MDHEN, CDR2 SYDVKM. The ends lost 4 bases at V and 3 bases at J; junction bases unmatched: 9. The CDR3 has 16 amino acids. CDR3 loop: CASSSSGTGAYYEQYF. DNA of the CDR3: TGTGCCAGCAGTTCCTCCGGGACAGGGGCTTACTACGAGCAGTACTTC.